The 28 T cell receptor beta chains below all came from one sample that was sequenced in a study of PD-1 blockade in classical Hodgkin lymphoma. Time point given: newly diagnosed, previously untreated cHL patient sample. The protocol was immunoSEQ multiplex PCR, while the TCRdb copy is restricted to in-frame clones and leaves out a portion. The sample gives under 20,000 clones, about 85% of which show up once; roughly 3.9% is in the top ten. Sample: peripheral blood mononuclear cells (PBMCs). The receptors originated from a human donor with classical Hodgkin lymphoma.

The rearrangement uses TRBV7-3 and TRBJ2-3, with 7 nucleotides matching TRBD2. The CDR3 extends over 15 amino acids. Germline CDR1 is SGHTA and CDR2 is FQGTGA. Trimming removed 2 bases from V and 5 bases from J; junction bases left unmatched: 7. CDR3 loop: CASSLSGRARDTQYF. CDR3 DNA: TGTGCCAGCAGCTTATCGGGGAGGGCCAGAGATACGCAGTATTTT.

This clone was detected a few times. The J gene is TRBJ2-1, the V gene TRBV7-2; 11 nucleotides match TRBD2. The CDR3 length is 15 residues. CDR1 is SGHTA and CDR2 is FQGNSA in the germline V gene. The trim removed 1 base at V and 12 bases at J, leaving 8 bases unmatched. The CDR3 region is CASSLDSGRGTWQFF. The CDR3 region has the DNA TGTGCCAGCAGCTTAGATAGCGGGAGGGGGACTTGGCAGTTCTTC.

The gene calls are TRBV7-8 and TRBJ1-2; 9 positions agree with TRBD1. Trimming removed 1 base from V and 4 bases from J; junction bases left unmatched: 4. The length of the CDR3 is 15 residues. Germline CDR1 and CDR2: SGHVS and FQNEAQ. DNA of the CDR3: TGTGCCAGCAGCTTAGGGGACAGGGAGGGCTATGGCTACACCTTC. It is translated as CASSLGDREGYGYTF.

The V call is TRBV19, the J call TRBJ1-5; the match to TRBD1 covers 10 bases. The CDR3 is 21 residues long. Trimming removed 3 bases from V and 0 bases from J; junction bases left unmatched: 17. CDR1 and CDR2 from the germline V gene are LNHDA and SQIVND (reference sequence). The CDR3 loop is CASSIGGQGRVGTLSNQPQHF. DNA of the CDR3: TGTGCCAGTAGTATCGGGGGACAGGGGAGAGTGGGGACCCTTAGCAATCAGCCCCAGCATTTT. The full variable domain, rest sourced from reference TRBV19 and TRBJ1-5, is DGGITQSPKYLFRKEGQNVTLSCEQNLNHDAMYWYRQDPGQGLRLIYYSQIVNDFQKGDIAEGYSVSREKKESFPLTVTSAQKNPTAFYLCASSIGGQGRVGTLSNQPQHFGDGTRLSIL.

The gene calls are TRBV7-2 and TRBJ1-2; the match to TRBD1 covers 8 bases. CDR3 length: 13 amino acids. Trimming at V came to 5 bases and at J to 9 bases, leaving 8 bases not matched to a gene. Germline V CDR1 and CDR2: SGHTA, FQGNSA. The CDR3 DNA follows: TGTGCCAGCAGCGCCGGACAGGGTCGTAGCTACACCTTC. Translating gives CASSAGQGRSYTF. Combining the CDR3 with reference TRBV7-2 and TRBJ1-2 gives the whole variable domain GAGVSQSPSNKVTEKGKDVELRCDPISGHTALYWYRQSLGQGLEFLIYFQGNSAPDKSGLPSDRFSAERTGGSVSTLTIQRTQQEDSAVYLCASSAGQGRSYTFGSGTRLTVV.

The rearrangement uses TRBV10-1 and TRBJ2-7, with a possible D match to TRBD1 (6 bases). V gave up 9 bases and J gave up 7 bases, with 16 bases separating them. This CDR3 is built from 12 residues. CDR1 and CDR2 from the germline V gene are WNHNN and SYGVQD (reference sequence). The CDR3 region has the DNA TGCGCCAGTTCAAACAGGGTCGGGGAGCAGTACTTC. Translated: CASSNRVGEQYF.

The rearrangement links TRBV5-6 to TRBJ2-6; TRBD2 matches at 11 bases. The germline gives CDR1 SGHDT, CDR2 YYEEEE. J lost 1 base, V lost 4 bases, and 7 bases had no gene match. The CDR3 is 18 amino acids. CDR3 in DNA: TGTGCCAGCAGCCCGTTGTCTAGCGGGAGGTCTGGGGCCAACGTCCTGACTTTC. Amino acids: CASSPLSSGRSGANVLTF.

V and J are TRBV6-4 and TRBJ2-3, with unresolved D. V gave up 4 bases and J gave up 0 bases, with 11 bases separating them. Per the germline V gene, CDR1 is MRHNA and CDR2 is SNTAGT. The CDR3 covers 15 residues. CDR3 DNA sequence: TGTGCCAGCAGTGTAGACCTCACTAGCACAGATACGCAGTATTTT. It specifies CASSVDLTSTDTQYF.

The V gene is TRBV10-3, the J gene TRBJ2-1; no clear D gene. Trimming shortened V by 0 bases and J by 4 bases, and 4 bases separated the two germline ends. CDR3 size: 13 residues. Looked up from germline, CDR1 is ENHRY and CDR2 is SYGVKD. In DNA form, the CDR3 reads TGTGCCATCAGTGAGTCCGGATACAATGAGCAGTTCTTC. It specifies CAISESGYNEQFF.

DNA of the CDR3: TGTGCCAGTAATCGGGGTTCGGAGCTTCGGGATCAGCCCCAGCATTTT. Encoded protein: CASNRGSELRDQPQHF. The chain carries TRBV19 and TRBJ1-5; D ambiguous. V shed 7 bases and J shed 5 bases, with 21 bases lying between them. The CDR3 runs to 16 residues. The germline V gene has CDR1 LNHDA and CDR2 SQIVND (reference sequence).

The V and J genes are TRBV19 and TRBJ2-7; 8 nucleotides agree with TRBD2. Trimming removed 4 bases from V and 6 bases from J; junction bases left unmatched: 11. The germline CDR1 and CDR2 sequences are LNHDA and SQIVND (reference sequence). The CDR3 contains 15 residues. The CDR3 here is CASSTPVAGSGEQYF. DNA of the CDR3: TGTGCCAGTAGTACCCCAGTAGCGGGAAGCGGCGAGCAGTACTTC.

This chain connects TRBV27 to TRBJ2-2; TRBD1 aligns across 9 bases. Germline CDR1 is MNHEY and CDR2 is SMNVEV (reference sequence). CDR3 length: 17 amino acids. The trim removed 5 bases at V and 4 bases at J, leaving 11 bases unmatched. CDR3 bases: TGTGCCAGCAGTCAATCCGGGACAGGGCTCGGCACCGGGGAGCTGTTTTTT. This encodes CASSQSGTGLGTGELFF.

V gene TRBV12-2 combines with J gene TRBJ1-4. TRBV12-2 is deemed a pseudogene. The CDR3 has 15 amino acids. The CDR3 here is CASRLRTFEGEKLFF. As DNA, the CDR3 is TGTGCAAGTCGCTTAAGGACGTTCGAGGGAGAAAAACTGTTTTTT.

The rearrangement uses TRBV5-1 and TRBJ2-2; 9 bases line up with TRBD1. Germline CDR1 SGHRS, CDR2 YFSETQ. CDR3 length equals 15 residues. With 3 bases clipped from V and 4 bases from J, the junction kept 4 bases outside the gene matches. CDR3 sequence reads: CASSSGQGTTGELFF. The CDR3 DNA reads TGCGCCAGCAGCTCGGGACAGGGTACCACCGGGGAGCTGTTTTTT.

A single count supports this clone. The V gene is TRBV6-6, the J gene TRBJ2-1; D might be TRBD1 or TRBD2, each matching 5 bases. The V end lost 5 bases, the J end lost 2 bases, and 16 bases lay between the germline ends. Germline CDR1 and CDR2: MNHNY and SVGAGI (reference sequence). CDR3 size: 16 residues. CDR3 in DNA: TGTGCCAGCAGTAAGACGGGACCGACAACCTACAATGAGCAGTTCTTC. Encoded protein: CASSKTGPTTYNEQFF.

J is TRBJ1-1 and V is TRBV27; TRBD1 is a possible D gene (5 bases). Per the germline V gene, CDR1 is MNHEY and CDR2 is SMNVEV (reference sequence). The CDR3 length is 14 residues. Trimming stripped 6 bases from V and 2 bases from J, with 13 bases between. The CDR3 protein is CASRIGDPNTEAFF. The CDR3 coding sequence is TGTGCCAGCAGGATAGGGGATCCAAACACTGAAGCTTTCTTT.

The DNA for the CDR3 is TGCGCCAGCAGCCTTGAGGGACAGGGGAGTAATTCACCCCTCCACTTT. It translates to CASSLEGQGSNSPLHF. This chain uses TRBV5-1 with TRBJ1-6, with 10 nucleotides matching TRBD1. This CDR3 contains 16 residues. Germline V gene lookup returns CDR1 SGHRS and CDR2 YFSETQ. Trimming at V came to 4 bases and at J to 6 bases, leaving 7 bases not matched to a gene.

This clone was seen more than once but under ten times. This chain connects TRBV25-1 to TRBJ2-7, with D perhaps TRBD2 (6 bases). CDR1 and CDR2 from the germline V gene are MGHDK and SYGVNS. V shed 3 bases and J shed 2 bases, with 11 bases lying between them. The CDR3 contains 14 residues. Here the CDR3 reads CASSDPSATYEQYF. The CDR3 coding sequence is TGTGCCAGCAGTGACCCTAGCGCTACCTACGAGCAGTACTTC.

This clone came up a few times. The J gene is TRBJ1-6, the V gene TRBV7-2, with 9 bases aligning to TRBD1. Trimming took 4 bases from V and 5 from J; bases not matched to a gene: 3. Germline CDR1 reads SGHTA; CDR2 reads FQGNSA. The CDR3 covers 15 residues. The CDR3 sequence: CASSSGTGNNSPLHF. In DNA, the CDR3 is TGTGCCAGCAGCTCAGGGACAGGGAATAATTCACCCCTCCACTTT.

The V gene is TRBV7-9, the J gene TRBJ2-1; no clear D gene. Trimming removed 1 base from V and 0 bases from J, with 7 bases in between. Germline lookup yields CDR1 SEHNR and CDR2 FQNEAQ (reference sequence). The CDR3 consists of 15 residues. CDR3 coding DNA: TGTGCCAGCAGCTTAGGGGCTAGCTCCTACAATGAGCAGTTCTTC. As protein: CASSLGASSYNEQFF.

This chain uses TRBV19 with TRBJ2-4, with 7 bases fitting TRBD1. Per germline, CDR1 LNHDA and CDR2 SQIVND (reference sequence). J was trimmed by 2 bases and V by 5 bases; bases with no gene match: 6. CDR3 length: 15 amino acids. The DNA for the CDR3 is TGTGCCAGTAGTCCACAGGGGTTGACCAAAAACATTCAGTACTTC. It is translated as CASSPQGLTKNIQYF.

J is TRBJ1-2 and V is TRBV11-2; D ambiguous. The V gene's germline CDR1 is SGHAT and CDR2 FQNNGV. The length of the CDR3 is 13 residues. Trimming left V 1 base short and J 1 base short, with 4 bases between. As DNA, the CDR3 is TGTGCCAGCAGCTTAGCCGGTAACTATGGCTACACCTTC. Its translation: CASSLAGNYGYTF. The full variable domain, rest sourced from reference TRBV11-2 and TRBJ1-2, is EAGVAQSPRYKIIEKRQSVAFWCNPISGHATLYWYQQILGQGPKLLIQFQNNGVVDDSQLPKDRFSAERLKGVDSTLKIQPAKLEDSAVYLCASSLAGNYGYTFGSGTRLTVV.

The J gene is TRBJ2-7, the V gene TRBV11-2; no clear D gene. Trimming left V 5 bases short and J 3 bases short, with 5 bases between. Germline V gene sequence: CDR1 SGHAT, CDR2 FQNNGV. The CDR3 is made up of 11 amino acids. The CDR3 coding sequence is TGTGCCAGCAGCCGGAACTACGAGCAGTACTTC. This encodes CASSRNYEQYF.

This chain links TRBV19 with TRBJ2-6; a possible D gene is TRBD2 (6 bases). The CDR3 is 18 residues long. CDR1 is LNHDA, CDR2 SQIVND, per germline (reference sequence). Trimming pared 7 bases from V and 0 bases from J, leaving 19 bases between. The CDR3 DNA sequence: TGTGCCAGTAAAAGGAGACTAGTCGAACCCTCTGGGGCCAACGTCCTGACTTTC. It is translated as CASKRRLVEPSGANVLTF.

V and J are TRBV10-2 and TRBJ2-1, with TRBD2 matching 8 bases. Trimming at V came to 7 bases and at J to 6 bases, leaving 8 bases not matched to a gene. The germline CDR1 and CDR2 sequences are WSHSY and SAAADI. The CDR3 is made up of 14 amino acids. CDR3 bases: TGCGCCAGCAAAACTAGCGGATTGAGCAATGAGCAGTTCTTC. It is translated as CASKTSGLSNEQFF.

The CDR3, as DNA: TGTGCCAGCTCACTCTTACAGGGACAAGGCACAGATACGCAGTATTTT. Protein sequence: CASSLLQGQGTDTQYF. This sequence joins TRBV18 and TRBJ2-3; D is perhaps TRBD1 (6 bases). The V gene lost 4 bases and the J gene lost 1 base, with 15 bases spanning the gap. CDR1 and CDR2 (germline): KGHSH, LQKENI. The CDR3 is 16 amino acids.

The chain couples TRBV30 to TRBJ2-1; 15 bases are shared with TRBD2. Germline assignment: CDR1 GTSNPN and CDR2 SVGIG (reference sequence). This CDR3 comprises 19 residues. J gave up 0 bases and V 0 bases, and 6 bases lay outside the gene matches. CDR3: CAWSVRRGLAGGSYNEQFF. CDR3 nucleotides: TGTGCCTGGAGTGTTAGGAGGGGACTAGCGGGAGGCTCCTACAATGAGCAGTTCTTC.

J is TRBJ1-2 and V is TRBV30; TRBD1 might be the D (5 bases). The germline CDR1 and CDR2 sequences are GTSNPN and SVGIG (reference sequence). This CDR3 contains 12 residues. Trimming stripped 0 bases from V and 8 bases from J, with 10 bases between. The CDR3 coding sequence is TGTGCCTGGAGTGTACCAGGGCGAGGCTACACCTTC. Its translation is CAWSVPGRGYTF.